This is a list of T cell receptor beta chains from one sample in a study of beta chain features in type 1 diabetes. The method was immunoSEQ multiplex PCR; TCRdb's version includes in-frame clones alone and lacks a portion of them. The sample records around 310,000 clones, roughly 11% being singletons. Specimen: naive CD4+ T cells from blood. Source of these receptors: a woman in her thirties in good health. CDR3s include the opening cysteine and the closing phenylalanine or tryptophan. D genes are given only for firm matches. The size entry is marked missing in some rows and otherwise reads once, few, many or a size class.

j_gene,d_gene,v_gene,abundance,CDR3aa,CDR3nt
TRBJ1-5,.,TRBV5-1,few,CASSPTGSNQPQHF,TGCGCCAGCAGCCCCACAGGTAGCAATCAGCCCCAGCATTTT
TRBJ2-7,.,TRBV5-1,.,CASSSGGVGREQYF,TGCGCCAGCAGCTCCGGCGGAGTTGGAAGGGAGCAGTACTTC
TRBJ2-7,.,TRBV19,.,CASSGQGSEQYF,TGTGCCAGTAGTGGTCAGGGGAGTGAGCAGTACTTC
TRBJ1-2,.,TRBV28,.,CASNRGQNYGYTF,TGTGCCAGCAACCGCGGACAGAACTATGGCTACACCTTC
TRBJ2-7,TRBD2,TRBV7-9,few,CASSLGLAGGAYEQYF,TGTGCCAGCAGCTTAGGGTTAGCGGGAGGAGCCTACGAGCAGTACTTC
TRBJ2-1,TRBD2,TRBV25-1,.,CASSEYQWPSGRNEQFF,TGTGCCAGCAGTGAATATCAGTGGCCTAGCGGTAGGAATGAGCAGTTCTTC
TRBJ2-1,TRBD2,TRBV4-2,.,CASSLAGGPENEQFF,TGTGCCAGCAGTCTGGCGGGAGGGCCGGAAAATGAGCAGTTCTTC
TRBJ2-1,.,TRBV7-9,.,CASSPYEQFF,TGTGCCAGCAGCCCATATGAGCAGTTCTTC
TRBJ2-1,.,TRBV21-1,.,CASSKAGLAGVNEQFF,TGTGCCAGCAGCAAAGCTGGGCTAGCGGGAGTCAATGAGCAGTTCTTC
TRBJ2-3,TRBD1,TRBV6-6,few,CASSYWTGGTDTQYF,TGTGCCAGCAGTTACTGGACAGGCGGCACAGATACGCAGTATTTT
TRBJ2-3,TRBD2,TRBV7-2,.,CASRTGLAPQTDTQYF,TGTGCCAGCAGAACGGGACTAGCCCCCCAGACAGATACGCAGTATTTT